This TCR beta chain was obtained from a study of OX40 agonist ivuxolimab in advanced cancers. Across the study: Earlier treatment with anti-PD-1, anti-PD-L1 or anti-CTLA-4 was permitted, and roughly 40% had received some. There were three patients with partial responses, one having hepatocellular carcinoma and two cutaneous melanoma.

Points on this clone: What it binds is not known.

Unmatched junction bases numbered 8, after V lost 0 bases and J lost 7 bases. The germline V gene has CDR1 SGDLS and CDR2 YYNGEE. The CDR3 spans 16 residues. TCRdb's table, derived via immunoSEQ multiplex PCR, lists solely in-frame clones and lacks some. Among roughly 75,000 clones listed, about 85% were seen once. Study-level results: Relative to CD4+ cells, CD8+ T cells on average had more expanded clones. Determination of antigen specificity was not performed for the expanded peripheral T cells.

The receptor comes from an adult with an advanced solid tumor such as melanoma, head and neck, liver or kidney cancer. The source was CD4+ or CD8+ T cells sorted from blood, collected in a trial of the OX40 agonist ivuxolimab. V is TRBV9 and J is TRBJ2-2; 8 bases are a match to TRBD2. CDR3 in DNA: TGTGCCAGCAGCGTAGTTACGGGAGGGTATATCGGGGAGCTGTTTTTT. The encoded protein is CASSVVTGGYIGELFF.